The 17 T cell receptor beta chains given below trace back to one sample, sequenced in a study of identical twins (dated by TCRdb to the mid-2010s). Library creation used 5' RACE. Sequencing took place on an Illumina HiSeq 2000. TCRdb trimmed public reads at Q25 via fastp, called clones via MiXCR and kept in-frame beta chains. A single entry per CDR3 protein holds the most common genes and DNA from its merged rows. The sample table contains 200,000 to 250,000 distinct CDR3 sequences; only one count was recorded for 6.5% to 8.5% of them. The top ten hold more than 1.5% of the sample. The same data also went into a second study, on yellow fever vaccine responses in identical twins.

Material: memory (CD45RO+) T cells sorted from blood. In the paper's terms, the cell subset or site label means: CD45RO+ enriched T cells. These receptor sequences come from a woman between 18 and 30 years old in good health.

The chain is built from TRBV27 and TRBJ2-5, with D uncertain. The CDR3 loop spans 13 amino acids. CDR1 MNHEY and CDR2 SMNVEV come from the germline V gene (reference sequence). V was trimmed by 4 bases and J by 7 bases, leaving 13 bases between them. The CDR3 bases are TGTGCCAGCAGTTCGTCCTCCAAGTCGACCCAGTACTTC. Amino acid sequence: CASSSSSKSTQYF.

This clonotype was counted ten times or more. V usage is TRBV5-1 and J usage is TRBJ2-3, with D unresolved. The CDR3 contains 14 residues. Germline CDR1 SGHRS, CDR2 YFSETQ. V lost 2 bases to trimming and J lost 1 base, with 8 bases between them. The CDR3 region has the DNA TGCGCCAGCAGCTTAAGTACCCGCACAGATACGCAGTATTTT. This encodes CASSLSTRTDTQYF.

The rearrangement uses TRBV9 and TRBJ2-1; D uncertain. Germline CDR1 SGDLS, CDR2 YYNGEE. V was shortened by 4 bases and J by 8 bases, with 16 bases between the two germline ends. CDR3 length equals 14 residues. The CDR3 protein is CASSKLRERDEQFF. The CDR3 nucleotides are TGTGCCAGCAGCAAACTTCGAGAGCGTGATGAGCAGTTCTTC. The full variable domain, with the rest looked up from reference TRBV9 and TRBJ2-1, is DSGVTQTPKHLITATGQRVTLRCSPRSGDLSVYWYQQSLDQGLQFLIQYYNGEERAKGNILERFSAQQFPDLHSELNLSSLELGDSALYFCASSKLRERDEQFFGPGTRLTVL.

This clonotype was detected many times. The chain links TRBV9 to TRBJ2-1; D gene ambiguous. The V and J ends lost 4 bases and 0 bases respectively, with 8 bases between them. Germline V lookup: CDR1 SGDLS, CDR2 YYNGEE. The CDR3 extends over 14 amino acids. The CDR3 region is CASSTPGSYNEQFF. The CDR3 nucleotides read TGTGCCAGCAGCACCCCGGGCTCCTACAATGAGCAGTTCTTC.

The chain links TRBV11-2 to TRBJ2-3; TRBD2 matches at 9 bases. J was trimmed by 4 bases and V by 0 bases; bases with no gene match: 5. This CDR3 has 16 amino acids. CDR1 is SGHAT and CDR2 is FQNNGV in the germline V gene. The CDR3 sequence is CASSLDLKRGADTQYF. The CDR3 DNA reads TGTGCCAGCAGCTTAGACCTAAAGCGGGGGGCAGATACGCAGTATTTT.

Many counts were recorded for this clonotype. This chain links TRBV30 with TRBJ2-3, with a tentative D call TRBD1 (5 bases). V was shortened by 4 bases and J by 6 bases, with 14 bases between the two germline ends. Per the germline V gene, CDR1 is GTSNPN and CDR2 is SVGIG (reference sequence). This CDR3 has 13 amino acids. Here the CDR3 reads CAWTGISRDTQYF. CDR3 coding DNA: TGTGCCTGGACAGGGATTAGTAGGGATACGCAGTATTTT.

This clonotype was detected ten times or more. The gene calls are TRBV3-1 and TRBJ2-6, with 10 bases aligning to TRBD2. V lost 4 bases and J lost 2; bases outside the gene matches: 5. This CDR3 has 17 residues. CDR1 and CDR2 (germline): LGHDT, YNNKEL (reference sequence). The CDR3 DNA reads TGTGCCAGCAGCCGTAGCGGGGGGCCAACTGGGGCCAACGTCCTGACTTTC. It specifies CASSRSGGPTGANVLTF. Filled out from reference TRBV3-1 and TRBJ2-6, the complete variable domain reads DTAVSQTPKYLVTQMGNDKSIKCEQNLGHDTMYWYKQDSKKFLKIMFSYNNKELIINETVPNRFSPKSPDKAHLNLHINSLELGDSAVYFCASSRSGGPTGANVLTFGAGSRLTVL.

The chain employs TRBV5-6 and TRBJ2-7, with D hard to call. CDR3 length: 15 residues. The ends were cut back, 1 base at V and 2 bases at J, with 13 bases in the middle. Per germline, CDR1 SGHDT and CDR2 YYEEEE. The CDR3 spells CASSLYGRPTYEQYF. CDR3 in DNA: TGTGCCAGCAGCTTGTACGGCAGACCAACCTACGAGCAGTACTTC. Complete variable domain (other parts from reference TRBV5-6 and TRBJ2-7): DAGVTQSPTHLIKTRGQQVTLRCSPKSGHDTVSWYQQALGQGPQFIFQYYEEEERQRGNFPDRFSGHQFPNYSSELNVNALLLGDSALYLCASSLYGRPTYEQYFGPGTRLTVT.

This chain links TRBV9 with TRBJ2-1, with D perhaps assigned TRBD1 or TRBD2 (5 bases each). This CDR3 contains 14 residues. Trimming removed 0 bases from V and 10 bases from J, with 14 bases in between. Germline values: CDR1 SGDLS, CDR2 YYNGEE. The CDR3 nucleotides are TGTGCCAGCAGCGTAGGGGGCGGGCCCGCCGAGCAGTTCTTC. Translating it yields CASSVGGGPAEQFF. Full variable domain (missing parts from reference TRBV9 and TRBJ2-1): DSGVTQTPKHLITATGQRVTLRCSPRSGDLSVYWYQQSLDQGLQFLIQYYNGEERAKGNILERFSAQQFPDLHSELNLSSLELGDSALYFCASSVGGGPAEQFFGPGTRLTVL.

In its sample, this clonotype was seen many times. J is TRBJ2-5 and V is TRBV6-2 or TRBV6-3, with a possible D match to TRBD2 (5 bases). Trimming shortened V by 2 bases and J by 0 bases, and 7 bases separated the two germline ends. The CDR3 sequence is 14 residues long. Germline V gene lookup returns CDR1 MNHEY and CDR2 SVGEGT. CDR3 region: CASSYTTNQETQYF. The CDR3 DNA sequence: TGTGCCAGCAGTTACACGACTAACCAAGAGACCCAGTACTTC.

This clonotype was detected many times. The genes are TRBV6-1 and TRBJ2-1; TRBD1 aligns across 11 bases. Germline values: CDR1 MNHNS, CDR2 SASEGT. V lost 7 bases, J lost 4 bases, and 6 bases stayed unmatched. The CDR3 runs to 15 residues. The CDR3 reads CASTSDRGLYNEQFF. The CDR3 bases are TGTGCCAGCACCTCGGACAGGGGGCTTTACAATGAGCAGTTCTTC.

In its sample, this clonotype was seen many times. V gene TRBV5-1 combines with J gene TRBJ2-1; no clear D gene. Germline-derived CDR1 and CDR2 are SGHRS and YFSETQ. Trimming pared 5 bases from V and 8 bases from J, leaving 14 bases between. The CDR3 runs to 13 residues. CDR3 loop: CASRDPRGHEQFF. CDR3 nucleotide sequence: TGCGCCAGCAGGGACCCTCGTGGCCATGAGCAGTTCTTC.

This clonotype was seen repeatedly, ten times or more. This chain links TRBV20-1 with TRBJ2-6, with D perhaps TRBD1 or TRBD2 (5 bases each). Germline CDR1 is DFQATT and CDR2 is SNEGSKA (reference sequence). The CDR3 loop spans 17 amino acids. V was shortened by 6 bases and J by 3 bases, with 21 bases between the two germline ends. The CDR3 sequence is CSAEGTHRNLGANVLTF. The CDR3 DNA follows: TGCAGTGCCGAAGGGACCCACCGAAACCTTGGGGCCAACGTCCTGACTTTC.

A few counts support this clonotype. The chain joins TRBV6-1 to TRBJ1-2; D gene uncertain. CDR1 and CDR2 from the germline V gene are MNHNS and SASEGT. Trimming pared 6 bases from V and 1 base from J, leaving 18 bases between. The CDR3 is 16 residues long. CDR3 sequence: CASRSPVILFNYGYTF. CDR3 nucleotide sequence: TGTGCCAGCAGATCGCCGGTGATCCTGTTTAACTATGGCTACACCTTC.

This clonotype came up many times. The chain uses TRBV27 and TRBJ2-4; D may correspond to TRBD1 or TRBD2 (6 bases each). Trimming shortened V by 2 bases and J by 8 bases, and 7 bases separated the two germline ends. The CDR3 totals 12 residues. Looked up from germline, CDR1 is MNHEY and CDR2 is SMNVEV (reference sequence). The CDR3 nucleotides read TGTGCCAGCAGTTTAAGGGGGGACATTCAGTACTTC. Its protein product is CASSLRGDIQYF.

In this sample, this clonotype turned up many times. The chain carries TRBV12-3 or TRBV12-4 and TRBJ1-4; 10 nucleotides align to TRBD1. With 10 bases clipped from V and 6 bases from J, the junction kept 11 bases outside the gene matches. The length of the CDR3 is 15 residues. The CDR3 DNA reads as TGTGCCACCCGGAAGGGGGGACAGGGGTATGAAAAACTGTTTTTT. Translated: CATRKGGQGYEKLFF.

The chain is built from TRBV4-2 and TRBJ2-7; D is unclear. CDR1 LGHNA and CDR2 YNFKEQ come from the germline V gene. This CDR3 is 15 amino acids long. Trimming stripped 0 bases from V and 2 bases from J, with 11 bases between. The CDR3 region is CASSQDPASAYEQYF. The CDR3 coding sequence is TGTGCCAGCAGCCAAGATCCAGCTTCAGCCTACGAGCAGTACTTC.